This is a list of T cell receptor beta chains from one sample in a study of blood T cells in healthy people across ages. TCRdb analysed the 5' RACE reads with MiXCR anew, one entry per CDR3 protein. The sample shows 1.5 million to 2 million distinct CDR3 sequences, roughly 49% of them seen only once. Material: blood. These TCRs come from a woman between 40 and 50 years old in good health. The CDR3 runs from the conserved cysteine through the conserved F or W. Each record gives: D gene, clone size, V gene, J gene, CDR3 length, CDR3 protein, CDR3 DNA. The D gene is left open where the match is weak. Size is omitted from some rows. Given values are once, few, many or a class for expanded clones.

.,few,TRBV5-1,TRBJ2-6,13,CASNAAGANVLTF,TGCGCCAGCAATGCTGCTGGGGCCAACGTCCTGACTTTC
TRBD1,.,TRBV11-2,TRBJ1-6,15,CASSIYRGRSSPLHF,TGTGCCAGCAGCATTTACAGGGGGCGGAGTTCACCCCTCCACTTT
TRBD1,.,TRBV7-2,TRBJ2-1,18,CASSLPTGTGDFDAEQFF,TGTGCCAGCAGCTTACCGACCGGGACAGGGGACTTCGACGCTGAGCAGTTCTTC
.,few,TRBV5-8,TRBJ1-2,15,CASTYRTGHNYGYTF,TGTGCCAGCACCTACAGAACGGGCCATAACTATGGCTACACCTTC
.,.,TRBV5-1,TRBJ2-7,15,CASSLGYRAPGEQYF,TGCGCCAGCAGCTTGGGATACAGGGCGCCTGGCGAGCAGTACTTC
.,.,TRBV6-5,TRBJ1-4,18,CASSYSLARRATNEKLFF,TGTGCCAGCAGTTACTCTTTGGCCAGACGTGCAACTAATGAAAAACTGTTTTTT
TRBD1,few,TRBV28,TRBJ2-6,19,CASSLRSAGQGSGANVLTF,TGTGCCAGCAGTTTAAGATCAGCGGGACAGGGCTCTGGGGCCAACGTCCTGACTTTC
.,.,TRBV21-1,TRBJ2-3,18,CASSKGEGTSGAPDTQYF,TGTGCCAGCAGCAAAGGGGAGGGGACTAGCGGGGCACCAGATACGCAGTATTTT
TRBD2,few,TRBV5-1,TRBJ2-7,14,CASRLTSGSYEQYF,TGCGCCAGCAGGTTGACTAGCGGATCCTACGAGCAGTACTTC
TRBD2,few,TRBV29-1,TRBJ2-1,16,CSRTSGVERSYNEQFF,TGCAGCCGGACTAGCGGGGTCGAGAGGTCCTACAATGAGCAGTTCTTC
.,.,TRBV18,TRBJ2-1,15,CASSPIPSSYNEQFF,TGTGCCAGCTCACCCATTCCTAGCTCCTACAATGAGCAGTTCTTC
TRBD1,.,TRBV6-1,TRBJ1-5,15,CASEGQSGGNQPQHF,TGTGCCAGCGAGGGACAGTCAGGGGGAAATCAGCCCCAGCATTTT
.,.,TRBV25-1,TRBJ2-3,14,CASKSAERSDTQYF,TGTGCCAGCAAGAGTGCAGAAAGGTCAGATACGCAGTATTTT
TRBD2,.,TRBV2,TRBJ2-3,16,CASSEQPSGDLDTQYF,TGTGCCAGCAGTGAACAGCCTAGCGGGGACCTAGATACGCAGTATTTT
TRBD1,.,TRBV20-1,TRBJ2-7,13,CSATTGDDYEQYF,TGCAGTGCTACGACAGGGGATGATTACGAGCAGTACTTC
.,.,TRBV5-1,TRBJ2-6,16,CASSRSTSTGANVLTF,TGCGCCAGCAGCAGGTCCACTAGTACTGGGGCCAACGTCCTGACTTTC